The clone carrying this T cell receptor beta chain showed up many times. Its antigen is unknown. The sample belongs to a study of response to subunit inactivated influenza vaccine. Germline V gene sequence: CDR1 SGDLS, CDR2 YYNGEE. The CDR3 sequence is 15 residues long. V lost 0 bases and J 0 bases, leaving 8 bases between the germline ends. MiXCR, run by TCRdb on the RT-PCR reads, gives a single entry per CDR3 protein. The sample shows about 500,000 distinct CDR3 sequences, approximately 16% of them seen only once. Points from the study as a whole: Authors suggested that a seasonal influenza vaccination recruits few new T cells each time.

The V call is TRBV9, the J call TRBJ2-3; D is ambiguous. The TCR sequence derives from a man between 50 and 69 years old who received an inactivated influenza vaccine. The specimen comprised CD4+ T cells sorted from PBMCs, sampled less than 30 months after vaccination. CDR3 sequence: CASSVGLGSTDTQYF. The CDR3 bases are TGTGCCAGCAGCGTAGGGCTGGGCAGCACAGATACGCAGTATTTT.